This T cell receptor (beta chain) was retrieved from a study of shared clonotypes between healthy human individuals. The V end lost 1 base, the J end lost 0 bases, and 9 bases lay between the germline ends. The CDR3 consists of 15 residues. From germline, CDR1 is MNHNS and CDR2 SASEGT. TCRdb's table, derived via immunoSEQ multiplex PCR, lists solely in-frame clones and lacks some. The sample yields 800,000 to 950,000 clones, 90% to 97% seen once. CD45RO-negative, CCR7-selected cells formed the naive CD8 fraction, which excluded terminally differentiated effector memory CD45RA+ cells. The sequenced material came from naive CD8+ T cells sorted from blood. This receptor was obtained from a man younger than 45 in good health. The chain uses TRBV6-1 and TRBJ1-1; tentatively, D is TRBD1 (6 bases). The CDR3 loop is CASSEGDKMNTEAFF. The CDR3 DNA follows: TGTGCCAGCAGTGAAGGGGACAAGATGAACACTGAAGCTTTCTTT.